These T cell receptor beta chains were read from a single sample in a study of breast tumors, draining lymph nodes, adjacent tissues. MiXCR, applied by TCRdb to the multiplex PCR reads, yields one record per CDR3 protein. Counted here are about 110,000 distinct CDR3 sequences, approximately 28% occurring once; the ten biggest clones make up 5.5% to 6%. The source material was axillary lymph node tissue. Every receptor here comes from a female donor with breast cancer. Some clones in this sample may be carry-over from other donors' samples. The CDR3 runs from the conserved cysteine through the conserved F or W. The D gene is left open where the match is weak. Rows may omit the clone size; those that give it use once, few, many or a size class.

TRBJ1-6 | TRBV30 | NA | many | TGTGCCTGGAGTCTTCTCAGGGGCCATAATTCACCCCTCCACTTT | CAWSLLRGHNSPLHF
TRBJ2-5 | TRBV18 | NA | many | TGTGCCAGCTCACCAGGAGAGACCCAGTACTTC | CASSPGETQYF
TRBJ2-1 | TRBV7-9 | TRBD2 | NA | TGTGCCAGCAGCTTAGCGGCACGGGCTAGCGGGGGGAGGGAGCAGTTCTTC | CASSLAARASGGREQFF
TRBJ2-7 | TRBV11-1 | NA | NA | TGTGCCCACCGGGCTGAATCCTACGAGCAGTACTTC | CAHRAESYEQYF
TRBJ2-2 | TRBV5-1 | TRBD1 | many | TGCGCCAGCAGTTTCGGACAGGGGAACACCGGGGAGCTGTTTTTT | CASSFGQGNTGELFF
TRBJ1-1 | TRBV5-4 | TRBD1 | few | TGTGCCAGCAGCTTTATGACAGGGACTGAAGCTTTCTTT | CASSFMTGTEAFF
TRBJ1-1 | TRBV20-1 | TRBD1 | few | TGCAGTGCTAGCTCAGGGGGCACTGAAGCTTTCTTT | CSASSGGTEAFF
TRBJ2-4 | TRBV6-5 | TRBD2 | few | TGTGCCAGCAGTCACAGCCCCGGACTAGCGGGGGGGGACATTCAGTACTTC | CASSHSPGLAGGDIQYF
TRBJ2-1 | TRBV7-3 | TRBD1 | many | TGTGCCAGCAGTGGGGACAGACATAACAATGAGCAGTTCTTC | CASSGDRHNNEQFF
TRBJ1-2 | TRBV7-9 | TRBD1 | many | TGTGCCAGCAGCTGGACAGGAGCTACTAACTATGGCTACCCCTTC | CASSWTGATNYGYPF
TRBJ1-1 | TRBV6-5 | NA | many | TGTGCCAGCCAAGGGGACACTGAAGCTTTCTTT | CASQGDTEAFF
TRBJ2-5 | TRBV7-9 | NA | many | TGTGCCAGCAGCTTAGTCTCGTACCAAGAGACCCAGTACTTC | CASSLVSYQETQYF
TRBJ2-5 | TRBV20-1 | TRBD1 | many | TGCAGTGCTAGAGGGCACAGGGGGCGCGAAGAGACCCAGTACTTC | CSARGHRGREETQYF
TRBJ1-5 | TRBV6-2/TRBV6-3 | NA | many | TGTGCCAGCAGTTTTCGCTCAGGGAACAATCAGCCCCAGCATTTT | CASSFRSGNNQPQHF